The 2 T cell receptor beta chains below come from one sample, sequenced in a study of blood T cells in healthy people across ages. Primers used in a second PCR of about 6 to 11 cycles were a sample-barcoded 5' primer and a J-beta primer mix. One entry per CDR3 protein results from TCRdb running MiXCR on the 5' RACE reads. This table has roughly 1.9 million distinct CDR3 sequences, 30% to 40% appearing once. The material sequenced was blood. The origin of the receptors is a human donor in good health.

This clonotype was detected only a few times. The chain combines TRBV9 with TRBJ2-3; D may be TRBD1 (6 bases). CDR3 length equals 15 residues. Germline lookup yields CDR1 SGDLS and CDR2 YYNGEE. Trimming took 0 bases from V and 2 from J, leaving 10 bases between them. The CDR3 sequence: CASSVGGGYTDTQYF. The CDR3 bases are TGTGCCAGCAGCGTAGGAGGGGGATACACAGATACGCAGTATTTT.

V and J are TRBV20-1 and TRBJ2-3; TRBD1 is a possible D gene (6 bases). Trimming shortened V by 6 bases and J by 2 bases, and 12 bases separated the two germline ends. The CDR3 covers 13 residues. Per the germline V gene, CDR1 is DFQATT and CDR2 is SNEGSKA (reference sequence). As DNA, the CDR3 is TGCAGTGCCATGACAGGAGCCACAGATACGCAGTATTTT. It codes for CSAMTGATDTQYF.